These T cell receptor beta chains were read from a single sample in a study of T cells in tumors after PD-1 blockade. Here immunoSEQ multiplex PCR was the method, and the copy in TCRdb shows in-frame clones only, minus some. Of roughly 48,000 clones listed, over 70% were seen once; the top ten hold approximately 4%. The specimen comprised PBMCs, sampled before anti-PD-1 treatment. The receptors were gathered from a human donor with basal cell carcinoma. The CDR3 runs from the conserved cysteine through the conserved F or W. A D gene is named only where the DNA matches it firmly. The size of a clone is reported for some rows only, either as once, few or many, or as a class for expanded clones.

abundance	d_gene	v_gene	j_gene	CDR3nt	CDR3aa
NA	NA	TRBV6-5	TRBJ1-1	TGTGCCAGCAGATCAGCTATGAACACTGAAGCTTTCTTT	CASRSAMNTEAFF
NA	TRBD1	TRBV5-1	TRBJ2-2	TGCGCCAGCAGCTTCAGCGACAGGGCTGCCGGGGAGCTGTTTTTT	CASSFSDRAAGELFF
NA	NA	TRBV5-1	TRBJ1-2	TGCGCCAGCAGCTTGGAAAGGGGGGGCTATGGCTACACCTTC	CASSLERGGYGYTF
NA	NA	TRBV27	TRBJ2-7	TGTGCCAGCAGTTTAAGCGGCCATTCCTACGAGCAGTACTTC	CASSLSGHSYEQYF
NA	NA	TRBV3-1/TRBV3-2	TRBJ1-1	TGTGCCAGCAGCCAAGTATGGGGAGCCGACACTGAAGCTTTCTTT	CASSQVWGADTEAFF
NA	NA	TRBV30	TRBJ2-7	TGTGCCTGGAGTCCGGTTCGGAAGGAAATCCCCTACGAGCAGTACTTC	CAWSPVRKEIPYEQYF
NA	NA	TRBV3-1/TRBV3-2	TRBJ2-3	TGTGCCAGCACCAGGGGAAGGGACCTCACAGATACGCAGTATTTT	CASTRGRDLTDTQYF
NA	TRBD1	TRBV5-1	TRBJ2-1	TGCGCCAGCAGCTTGGATTATGGGACAGTATACAATGAGCAGTTCTTC	CASSLDYGTVYNEQFF
NA	TRBD1	TRBV5-1	TRBJ2-3	TGCGCCAGCAGCGCCCGATCCCAGGGGGCCCGCACAGATACGCAGTATTTT	CASSARSQGARTDTQYF
NA	NA	TRBV10-3	TRBJ1-2	TGTGCCATCAGTGAGTTGTTGATAGGACGACGGGGCTTTTATGGCTACACCTTC	CAISELLIGRRGFYGYTF
NA	TRBD2	TRBV15	TRBJ2-5	TGTGCCACCAGCAGAGGTGGTGGAGCGGGGGTTGGCTTACAAGAGACCCAGTACTTC	CATSRGGGAGVGLQETQYF
NA	NA	TRBV2	TRBJ2-3	TGTGCCAGCAGTGACCAGCGCCAACCCACAGATACGCAGTATTTT	CASSDQRQPTDTQYF
NA	TRBD1	TRBV24-1	TRBJ2-1	TGTGCCACCAGTGCTGTAGACAGGGATCTCAATGAGCAGTTCTTC	CATSAVDRDLNEQFF
NA	TRBD1	TRBV7-9	TRBJ2-5	TGTGCCAGCAGCTTGGGCAGGGGGGAGACCCAGTACTTC	CASSLGRGETQYF
NA	TRBD1	TRBV19	TRBJ2-2	TGTGCCAGTAGTTGGACAGGGGCCACCGGGGAGCTGTTTTTT	CASSWTGATGELFF
once	NA	TRBV13	TRBJ1-4	TGTGCCAGCAGCTTAAAGTCGACAGGTATTGAAAAACTGTTTTTT	CASSLKSTGIEKLFF
NA	NA	TRBV19	TRBJ2-4	TGTGCCAGTAGTATAAAGACAAGCTCCCGGGACATTCAGTACTTC	CASSIKTSSRDIQYF
NA	NA	TRBV2	TRBJ1-1	TGTGCCAGCAGGGAGGGTTCCCTCATGAACACTGAAGCTTTCTTT	CASREGSLMNTEAFF
NA	NA	TRBV3-1/TRBV3-2	TRBJ2-1	TGTGCCAGCAGCCAAGTCAGTTACAATGAGCAGTTCTTC	CASSQVSYNEQFF
NA	TRBD2	TRBV3-1/TRBV3-2	TRBJ2-1	TGTGCCAGCAGCCAAGAGGGACTAGCGGGGGTCAATGAGCAGTTCTTC	CASSQEGLAGVNEQFF
once	NA	TRBV7-9	TRBJ1-5	TGTGCCAGCAGCTCAGGACCGCATAGCAATCAGCCCCAGCATTTT	CASSSGPHSNQPQHF
NA	TRBD2	TRBV7-9	TRBJ2-2	TGTGCCAGCAGCTTACGACTAGCGGGGGCCGGGGAGCTGTTTTTT	CASSLRLAGAGELFF
once	NA	TRBV3-1/TRBV3-2	TRBJ1-1	TGTGCCAGCAGATGGGGCAGCTTGAACACTGAAGCTTTCTTT	CASRWGSLNTEAFF
NA	NA	TRBV25-1	TRBJ2-2	TGTGCCAGCAGTGAATCAAGGGGCGGAGGGCTCGGGGAGCTGTTTTTT	CASSESRGGGLGELFF
once	NA	TRBV27	TRBJ2-5	TGTGCCAGCAGTTTAGGGGAGACCCAGTACTTC	CASSLGETQYF
NA	TRBD2	TRBV4-2	TRBJ2-7	TGTGCCAGCAGCCAAGGACTAGCGGGGGGGCCAGTCTACGAGCAGTACTTC	CASSQGLAGGPVYEQYF
few	TRBD1	TRBV9	TRBJ2-7	TGTGCCAGCAGCACCGGGACAGGGGCCTACGAGCAGTACTTC	CASSTGTGAYEQYF
NA	TRBD1	TRBV12-3/TRBV12-4	TRBJ1-5	TGTGCCAGCAGTGCAGGGGGCCCGAAGGCCCAGCATTTT	CASSAGGPKAQHF
NA	TRBD1	TRBV4-2	TRBJ1-6	TGTGCCAGCAGATACTATATCCCCCGGGACAGGGAGGGATCACCCCTCCACTTT	CASRYYIPRDREGSPLHF
NA	NA	TRBV5-1	TRBJ2-3	TGCGCCAGCAGCCCCGGCCAGGGGGGGCAAAACACAGATACGCAGTATTTT	CASSPGQGGQNTDTQYF
NA	NA	TRBV7-8	TRBJ2-2	TGTGCCAGCAGCCCCATCCTCAACACCGGGGAGCTGTTTTTT	CASSPILNTGELFF
NA	NA	TRBV3-1/TRBV3-2	TRBJ2-2	TGTGCCAGCAGCCATAATGGGGGCGGGGAGCTGTTTTTT	CASSHNGGGELFF
few	TRBD1	TRBV25-1	TRBJ2-2	TGTGCCAGCAGTGGTGTGACAGGGGACACCGGGGAGCTGTTTTTT	CASSGVTGDTGELFF
NA	NA	TRBV4-2	TRBJ2-2	TGTGCCAGCAGCCAAGAGGCCGGGAACACCGGGGAGCTGTTTTTT	CASSQEAGNTGELFF
NA	NA	TRBV21-1	TRBJ1-1	TGTGCCAGCAGCAAAGACTCAGGGAGGCTGAACACTGAAGCTTTCTTT	CASSKDSGRLNTEAFF
NA	NA	TRBV28	TRBJ1-5	TGTGCCAGCAGCCTGGGGGCCTTAGGTCAGCCCCAGCATTTT	CASSLGALGQPQHF
NA	TRBD2	TRBV2	TRBJ2-4	TGTGCCAGCAACTTGCGGGGGGGCACAAACATTCAGTACTTC	CASNLRGGTNIQYF
few	TRBD2	TRBV2	TRBJ2-7	TGTGCCAGCAGCGAGGGGGGACTAGCGTATTCCTACGAGCAGTACTTC	CASSEGGLAYSYEQYF
NA	NA	TRBV3-1/TRBV3-2	TRBJ2-2	TGTGCCAGCAGCCAAGATACCGGCAGGGGAAAGGGTAACACCGGGGAGCTGTTTTTT	CASSQDTGRGKGNTGELFF
NA	TRBD2	TRBV9	TRBJ2-1	TGTGCCAGCAGACCGGGACTAGCGGATTTAAAGAGCTCCTACAATGAGCAGTTCTTC	CASRPGLADLKSSYNEQFF
NA	NA	TRBV9	TRBJ2-6	TGTGCCAGCAGCGTAGGGGGGCTAGGGGCCAACGTCCTGACTTTC	CASSVGGLGANVLTF
few	NA	TRBV21-1	TRBJ1-6	TGTGCCAGCAGCAATTTTAACAGGGGAACACCCCTCCACTTT	CASSNFNRGTPLHF
NA	TRBD2	TRBV6-4	TRBJ2-3	TGTGCCAGCAGCCGCGGCGGGGGGGAGGATACGCAGTATTTT	CASSRGGGEDTQYF
NA	TRBD2	TRBV10-3	TRBJ2-5	TGTGCCATCAGTGAGGCCTCCTGGGACTACCGATACCAAGAGACCCAGTACTTC	CAISEASWDYRYQETQYF
NA	NA	TRBV27	TRBJ2-7	TGTGCCAGCAGTAACCAGAGCTCCTACGAGCAGTACTTC	CASSNQSSYEQYF
NA	TRBD2	TRBV6-5	TRBJ2-7	TGTGCCAGCAGCCGGACTAGCAGTACCTACGAGCAGTACTTC	CASSRTSSTYEQYF
NA	NA	TRBV4-1	TRBJ2-5	TGCGCCAGCAGCCAAGGGCTAGTTGGAGTAGCGGTCCAAGAGACCCAGTACTTC	CASSQGLVGVAVQETQYF
NA	NA	TRBV5-6	TRBJ1-2	TGTGCCAGCAGTTTGGGGGGTCGGGTGATCTATGGCTACACCTTC	CASSLGGRVIYGYTF
NA	NA	TRBV3-1/TRBV3-2	TRBJ1-6	TGTGCCAGCAGCCAATCCGCGGCAGGGATTAATTCACCCCTCCACTTT	CASSQSAAGINSPLHF
NA	TRBD2	TRBV6-1	TRBJ2-1	TGTGCCAGCAGATCCGGACTAGCGGGGAACAATGAGCAGTTCTTC	CASRSGLAGNNEQFF
NA	TRBD2	TRBV4-1	TRBJ2-1	TGCGCCAGCAGCCCGGGACTAGCGGGCTACAATGAGCAGTTCTTC	CASSPGLAGYNEQFF
NA	TRBD1	TRBV7-6	TRBJ1-2	TGTGCCAGCAGCCCGCGGGACAGCTACTATGGCTACACCTTC	CASSPRDSYYGYTF
NA	NA	TRBV11-3	TRBJ2-1	TGTGCCAGCAGCTTAGCCTCACAGGGTGAGCAGTTCTTC	CASSLASQGEQFF